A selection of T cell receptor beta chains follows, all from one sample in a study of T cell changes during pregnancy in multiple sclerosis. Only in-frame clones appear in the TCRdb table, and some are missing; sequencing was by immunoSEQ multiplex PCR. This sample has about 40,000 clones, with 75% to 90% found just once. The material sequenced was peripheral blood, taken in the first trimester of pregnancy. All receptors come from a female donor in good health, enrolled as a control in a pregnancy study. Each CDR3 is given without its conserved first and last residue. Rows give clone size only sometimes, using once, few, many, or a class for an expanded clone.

CDR3aa: ASSQAVYEQY; v_gene: TRBV5-1; abundance: -; j_gene: TRBJ2-7
CDR3aa: ASSQAAGNTQY; v_gene: TRBV4-3; abundance: -; j_gene: TRBJ2-3
CDR3aa: ASSPKRGGSDTQY; v_gene: TRBV7-9; abundance: -; j_gene: TRBJ2-3
CDR3aa: ASRRSDRGRDGELF; v_gene: TRBV19; abundance: once; j_gene: TRBJ2-2
CDR3aa: ASSDSASAFSTDTQY; v_gene: TRBV6-4; abundance: -; j_gene: TRBJ2-3
CDR3aa: ASSPEQVNTEAF; v_gene: TRBV18; abundance: -; j_gene: TRBJ1-1
CDR3aa: ASSSPRAGELF; v_gene: TRBV7-9; abundance: -; j_gene: TRBJ2-2
CDR3aa: ASSMEDSPLH; v_gene: TRBV19; abundance: -; j_gene: TRBJ1-6
CDR3aa: ASSVDPETGMNQPQH; v_gene: TRBV9; abundance: -; j_gene: TRBJ1-5
CDR3aa: ASREGLAATYEQY; v_gene: TRBV2; abundance: few; j_gene: TRBJ2-7
CDR3aa: ASGSQDRGLYNEQF; v_gene: TRBV12-5; abundance: once; j_gene: TRBJ2-1
CDR3aa: ASSFLVSDTQY; v_gene: TRBV2; abundance: -; j_gene: TRBJ2-3
CDR3aa: ASSDWGRAGETQY; v_gene: TRBV27; abundance: once; j_gene: TRBJ2-5
CDR3aa: ASSTRQGVRGNTEAF; v_gene: TRBV19; abundance: once; j_gene: TRBJ1-1
CDR3aa: ASSSGTLKTEAF; v_gene: TRBV6-5; abundance: -; j_gene: TRBJ1-1
CDR3aa: ASSNRGLTEAF; v_gene: TRBV19; abundance: -; j_gene: TRBJ1-1
CDR3aa: AISGGQGNQPQH; v_gene: TRBV10-3; abundance: -; j_gene: TRBJ1-5
CDR3aa: ASSSLDSMPIEQY; v_gene: TRBV9; abundance: few; j_gene: TRBJ2-7
CDR3aa: ASSGDRSGNTIY; v_gene: TRBV6-5; abundance: -; j_gene: TRBJ1-3
CDR3aa: ASGTVYSPLH; v_gene: TRBV2; abundance: few; j_gene: TRBJ1-6
CDR3aa: ASSPTGTNEKLF; v_gene: TRBV18; abundance: -; j_gene: TRBJ1-4
CDR3aa: SAREDTAAF; v_gene: TRBV20-1; abundance: few; j_gene: TRBJ1-1